The present T cell receptor beta chain was sequenced within a study of neurological immune-mediated disorders. The study's findings and limits: Patients with HTLV-1-associated myelopathy had the highest level of TCR clonal expansion, whereas patients with multiple sclerosis had the lowest level, falling beneath the level found in healthy controls. No expanded-clone CDR3 amino acid sequence recurred across subjects, suggesting private TCR-beta repertoires.

Many counts were recorded for this clonotype. What it binds is unknown. The cDNA was generated through 5'RACE incorporating 10-nucleotide random UMIs. TCRdb analysed the 5' RACE reads with MiXCR anew, one entry per CDR3 protein. The repertoire consists of approximately 44,000 distinct CDR3 sequences, with roughly 15% occurring once and the leading ten covering less than 4.5%. The CDR3 spans 15 residues. The junction had 5 bases not matched to a gene; V was cut back by 5 bases and J by 0 bases. The V gene's germline CDR1 is MNHEY and CDR2 SVGAGI. Sequencing input: CD4+ T cells from blood. This sequence was found in a woman aged 55-70 years with HTLV-1-associated myelopathy (HAM/TSP). This chain uses TRBV6-5 with TRBJ1-2; TRBD1 matches 8 bases. Here the CDR3 reads CASSPEQGANYGYTF. The CDR3 DNA sequence: TGTGCCAGCAGTCCGGAACAGGGGGCTAACTATGGCTACACCTTC.